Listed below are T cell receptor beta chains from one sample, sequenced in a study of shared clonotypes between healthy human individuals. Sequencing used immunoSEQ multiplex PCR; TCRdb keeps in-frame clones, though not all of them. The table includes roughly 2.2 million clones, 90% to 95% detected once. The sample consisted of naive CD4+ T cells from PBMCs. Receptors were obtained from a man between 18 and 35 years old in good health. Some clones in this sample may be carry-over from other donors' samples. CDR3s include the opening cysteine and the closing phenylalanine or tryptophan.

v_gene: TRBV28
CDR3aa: CASSLPRAGETQYF

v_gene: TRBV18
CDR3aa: CASSPVLAGTYEQYF

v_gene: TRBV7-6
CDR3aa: CASTTLGSRGVYF

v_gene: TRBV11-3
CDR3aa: CASSFRGGSYEQYF

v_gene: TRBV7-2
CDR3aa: CASTLGGLGGKEQYF

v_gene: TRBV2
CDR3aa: CASTAGGFYQPQHF

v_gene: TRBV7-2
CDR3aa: CASSLGWDRFTEAFF

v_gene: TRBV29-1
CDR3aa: CSVQAGQYTGELFF

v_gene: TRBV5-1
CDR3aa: CASTPEAGFTEAFF

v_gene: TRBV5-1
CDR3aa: CASSPWKFFGDRTLNEQFF

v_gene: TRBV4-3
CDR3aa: CASSKGGTPRYGYTF

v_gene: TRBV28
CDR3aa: CASSSPDTQYF

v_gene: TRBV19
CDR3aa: CASSIGREAETQYF

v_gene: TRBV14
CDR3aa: CASSPLSVEREKETQYF

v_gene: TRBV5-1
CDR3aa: CASSLEGTFNQPQHF

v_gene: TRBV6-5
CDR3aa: CASSPRTQGYTQYF

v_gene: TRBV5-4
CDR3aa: CASSLATPSATQYF

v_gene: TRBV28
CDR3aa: CASSPYRGPYEQYF

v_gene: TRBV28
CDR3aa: CATTPTWGGTEAFF

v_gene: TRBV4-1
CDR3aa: CASSQPGTGFREQYF

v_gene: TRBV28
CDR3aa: CASSFRGQGGYEQYF

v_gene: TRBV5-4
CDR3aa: CASSKSGRTSYEQYF

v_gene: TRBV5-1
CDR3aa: CASSLTGQGVNEQFF

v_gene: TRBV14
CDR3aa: CASRQSGGNTEAFF

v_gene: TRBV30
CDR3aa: CAWSVGGRGRYNEQFF

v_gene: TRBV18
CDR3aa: CASQWRIPSSYNEQFF

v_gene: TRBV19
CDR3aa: CASSITGGTGELFF

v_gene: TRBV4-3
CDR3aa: CASSQDASSPSSYEQYF

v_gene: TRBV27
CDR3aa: CASRRESGLATGELFF

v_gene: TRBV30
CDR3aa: CAGRYRAYNSPLHF

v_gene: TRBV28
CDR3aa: CASSLFGQGGQPQHF

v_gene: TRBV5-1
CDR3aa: CASSFEGLAYEQYF

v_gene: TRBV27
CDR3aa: CASSFSGDPYEQYF

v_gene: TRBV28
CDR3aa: CASSLLLYEQYF

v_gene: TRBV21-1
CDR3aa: CASRGGQPHCNQPQHF

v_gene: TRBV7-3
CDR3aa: CASSLMGGRAGTQYF

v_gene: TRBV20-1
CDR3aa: CSAPLRVGYTF

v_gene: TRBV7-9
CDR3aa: CASSGARASTDTQYF

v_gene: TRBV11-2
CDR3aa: CAATSGADTQYF

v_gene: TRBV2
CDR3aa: CASSEGRASYGYTF

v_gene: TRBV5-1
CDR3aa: CASSSLGDGGGYTF

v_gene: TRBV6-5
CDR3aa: CASSPHSSSYNEQFF

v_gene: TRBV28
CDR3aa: CASSLRASYEQYF

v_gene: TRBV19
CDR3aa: CASSMPGAGPLYEQYF